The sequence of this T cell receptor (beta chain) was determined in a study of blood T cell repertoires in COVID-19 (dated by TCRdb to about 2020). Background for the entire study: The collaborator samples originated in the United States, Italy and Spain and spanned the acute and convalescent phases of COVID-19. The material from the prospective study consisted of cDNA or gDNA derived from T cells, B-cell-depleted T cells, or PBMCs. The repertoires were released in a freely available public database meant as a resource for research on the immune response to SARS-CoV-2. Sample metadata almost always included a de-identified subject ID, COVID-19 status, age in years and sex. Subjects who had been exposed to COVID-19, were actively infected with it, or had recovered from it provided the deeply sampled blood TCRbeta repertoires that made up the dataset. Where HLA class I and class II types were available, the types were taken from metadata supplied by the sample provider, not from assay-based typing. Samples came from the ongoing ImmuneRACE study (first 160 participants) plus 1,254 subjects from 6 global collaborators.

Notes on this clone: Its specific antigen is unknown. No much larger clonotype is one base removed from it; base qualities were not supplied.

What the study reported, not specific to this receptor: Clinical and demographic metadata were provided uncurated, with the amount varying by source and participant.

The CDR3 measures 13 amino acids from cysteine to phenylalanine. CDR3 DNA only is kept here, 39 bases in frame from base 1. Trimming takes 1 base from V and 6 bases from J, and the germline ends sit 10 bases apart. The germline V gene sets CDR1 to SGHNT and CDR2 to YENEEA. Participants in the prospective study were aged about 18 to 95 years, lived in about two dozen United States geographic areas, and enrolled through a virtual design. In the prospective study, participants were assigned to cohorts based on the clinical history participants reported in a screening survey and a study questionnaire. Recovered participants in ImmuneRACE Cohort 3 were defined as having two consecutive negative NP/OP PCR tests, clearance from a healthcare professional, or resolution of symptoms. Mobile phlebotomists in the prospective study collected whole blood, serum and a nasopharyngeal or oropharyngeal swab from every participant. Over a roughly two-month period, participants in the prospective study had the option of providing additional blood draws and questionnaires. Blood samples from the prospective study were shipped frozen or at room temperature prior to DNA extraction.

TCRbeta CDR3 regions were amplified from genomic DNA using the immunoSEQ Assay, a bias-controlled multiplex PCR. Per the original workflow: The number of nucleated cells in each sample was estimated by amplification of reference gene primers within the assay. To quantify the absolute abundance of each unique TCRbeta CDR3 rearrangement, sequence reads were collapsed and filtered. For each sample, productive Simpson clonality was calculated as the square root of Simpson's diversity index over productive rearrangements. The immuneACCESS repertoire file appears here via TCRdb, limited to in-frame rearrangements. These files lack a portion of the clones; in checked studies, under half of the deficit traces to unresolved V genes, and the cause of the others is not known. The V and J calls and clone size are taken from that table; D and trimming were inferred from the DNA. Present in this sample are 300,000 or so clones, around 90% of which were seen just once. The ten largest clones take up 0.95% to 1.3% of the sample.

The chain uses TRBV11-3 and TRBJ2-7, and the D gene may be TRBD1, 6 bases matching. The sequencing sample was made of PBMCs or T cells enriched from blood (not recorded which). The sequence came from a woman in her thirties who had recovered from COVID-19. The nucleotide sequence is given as TGTGCCAGCAGCTTAGGCCCAGGGGCCGAGCAGTACTTC. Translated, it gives CASSLGPGAEQYF.